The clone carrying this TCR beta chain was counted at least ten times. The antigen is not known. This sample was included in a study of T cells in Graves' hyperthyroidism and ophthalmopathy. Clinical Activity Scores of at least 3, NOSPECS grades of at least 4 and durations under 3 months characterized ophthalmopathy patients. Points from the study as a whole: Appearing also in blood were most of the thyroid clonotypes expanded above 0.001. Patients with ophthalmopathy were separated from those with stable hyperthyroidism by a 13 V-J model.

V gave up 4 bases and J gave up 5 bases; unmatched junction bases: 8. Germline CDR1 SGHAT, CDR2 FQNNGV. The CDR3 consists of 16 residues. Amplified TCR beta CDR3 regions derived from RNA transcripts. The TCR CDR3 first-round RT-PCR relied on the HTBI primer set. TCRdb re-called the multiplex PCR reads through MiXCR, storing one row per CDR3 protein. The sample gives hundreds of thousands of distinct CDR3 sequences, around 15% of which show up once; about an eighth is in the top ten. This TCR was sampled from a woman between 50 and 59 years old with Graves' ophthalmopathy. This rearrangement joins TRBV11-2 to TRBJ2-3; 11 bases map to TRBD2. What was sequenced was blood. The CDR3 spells CASSSTLAGGLDTQYF. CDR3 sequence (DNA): TGTGCCAGCAGCTCCACGCTAGCGGGAGGTTTAGATACGCAGTATTTT. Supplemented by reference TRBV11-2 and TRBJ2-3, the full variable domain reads EAGVAQSPRYKIIEKRQSVAFWCNPISGHATLYWYQQILGQGPKLLIQFQNNGVVDDSQLPKDRFSAERLKGVDSTLKIQPAKLEDSAVYLCASSSTLAGGLDTQYFGPGTRLTVL.